One sample yielded the 5 T cell receptor beta chains listed below, sequenced in a study of technical replicates of blood from several donors. Data came from immunoSEQ multiplex PCR; TCRdb stores just in-frame clones and leaves some out. Here the sample spans about 83,000 clones, just under 95% being singletons. The sequencing sample was made of T cells isolated from PBMCs. The source of these receptors is a human donor in good health.

The CDR3 is CASSLGTSGVHNEQFF. Here the CDR3 DNA reads TGTGCCAGCAGCTTAGGGACTAGCGGGGTTCACAATGAGCAGTTCTTC. The rearrangement joins TRBV11-3 to TRBJ2-1; TRBD2 aligns across 12 bases. The CDR3 spans 16 residues. The germline gives CDR1 SGHNT, CDR2 YENEEA. V lost 1 base, J lost 5 bases, and 3 bases stayed unmatched.

V is TRBV11-2 and J is TRBJ2-7; 10 nucleotides align to TRBD2. Germline assignment: CDR1 SGHAT and CDR2 FQNNGV. Trimming removed 2 bases from V and 4 bases from J; junction bases left unmatched: 5. The CDR3 extends over 15 amino acids. The CDR3 sequence is CASSLQTSGLYEQYF. In nucleotides, the CDR3 is TGTGCCAGCAGCTTACAGACTAGCGGGTTGTACGAGCAGTACTTC.

The chain has TRBV7-9 and TRBJ1-3; perhaps TRBD1 as D (5 bases). The CDR3 runs to 19 residues. The germline V and J ends were trimmed by 5 bases and 2 bases, with 25 bases remaining between them. Per germline, CDR1 SEHNR and CDR2 FQNEAQ (reference sequence). CDR3 loop: CASSTWGVLRGDTGNTIYF. The DNA of the CDR3 is TGTGCCAGCAGCACTTGGGGGGTCCTCAGAGGAGATACTGGAAACACCATATATTTT.

This chain uses TRBV5-1 with TRBJ1-2; 10 nucleotides agree with TRBD1. Germline V lookup: CDR1 SGHRS, CDR2 YFSETQ. J was trimmed by 4 bases and V by 5 bases; bases with no gene match: 14. The CDR3 sequence is 17 residues long. The CDR3 region has the DNA TGCGCCAGCAGTCGGGAGACTGGGACAGGGGAGAGCTATGGCTACACCTTC. Its translation is CASSRETGTGESYGYTF.

This chain connects TRBV27 to TRBJ2-2; D is unclear. The germline gives CDR1 MNHEY, CDR2 SMNVEV (reference sequence). The CDR3 loop spans 12 amino acids. Trimming removed 7 bases from V and 1 base from J, with 4 bases in between. CDR3 nucleotides: TGTGCCAGCAAGCGGAACACCGGGGAGCTGTTTTTT. Protein product: CASKRNTGELFF.